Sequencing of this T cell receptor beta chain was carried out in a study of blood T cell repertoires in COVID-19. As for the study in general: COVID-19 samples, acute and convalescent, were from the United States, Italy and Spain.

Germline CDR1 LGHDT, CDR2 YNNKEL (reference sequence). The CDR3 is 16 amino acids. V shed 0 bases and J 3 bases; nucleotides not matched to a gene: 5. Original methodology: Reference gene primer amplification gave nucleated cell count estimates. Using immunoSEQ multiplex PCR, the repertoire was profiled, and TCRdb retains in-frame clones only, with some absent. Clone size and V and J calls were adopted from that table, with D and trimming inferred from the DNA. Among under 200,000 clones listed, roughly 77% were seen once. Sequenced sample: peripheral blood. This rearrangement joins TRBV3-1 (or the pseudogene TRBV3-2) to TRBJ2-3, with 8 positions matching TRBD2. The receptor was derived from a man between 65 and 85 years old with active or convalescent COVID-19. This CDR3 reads CASSQDRLALTDTQYF. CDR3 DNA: TGTGCCAGCAGCCAAGATCGACTAGCGCTTACAGATACGCAGTATTTT.